Each of the 15 T cell receptor beta chains below was sequenced from the same sample in a study of beta chain features in type 1 diabetes. Study-wide results and caveats: Type 1 diabetes patients showed a moderate but significant shortening of TCRB CDR3s in all four CD4+ subsets.

These TCRs are of unknown antigen specificity. Expressed TCRB transcripts were sequenced because the isolated RNA had all been reverse transcribed beforehand. The assay was immunoSEQ multiplex PCR, and TCRdb's table has in-frame clones only and misses some. The table lists around 170,000 clones, 7% to 9.5% of them singletons. The sequencing sample was made of central memory CD4+ T cells from blood. These receptors were collected from a woman aged 30 to 39 with type 1 diabetes.

This clone was observed a handful of times. The chain couples TRBV7-8 to TRBJ2-7; D possibly corresponds to TRBD1 (5 bases). V was trimmed by 2 bases and J by 1 base, leaving 9 bases between them. This CDR3 has 14 residues. Germline V lookup: CDR1 SGHVS, CDR2 FQNEAQ. The DNA for the CDR3 is TGTGCCAGCAGCTTATTACAGGTTTCCTACGAGCAGTACTTC. Encoded protein: CASSLLQVSYEQYF.

This chain links TRBV21-1 with TRBJ2-7; the table's D gene call, TRBD2, was not cross checked with the DNA. TRBV21-1 is marked as a pseudogene. The CDR3 consists of 14 residues. The CDR3 bases are TGTGCCAGCAGGGGGACTTGTGGGACCTACGAGCAGTACTTC. It is translated as CASRGTCGTYEQYF.

This clone was found a few times. V and J are TRBV12-5 and TRBJ2-5; 7 bases are a match to TRBD1. The V and J ends lost 1 base and 1 base, in that order; junction bases with no gene match: 3. The germline gives CDR1 LGHNT, CDR2 FRNRAP. CDR3 size: 15 residues. The CDR3 region has the DNA TGTGCTAGTGGTTTGGGGACAGGAGGCCAAGAGACCCAGTACTTC. Translated: CASGLGTGGQETQYF.

For this clone: Sequence at one end of the junction differs from germline and may be a read error. This chain connects TRBV27 to TRBJ2-2; TRBD2 aligns across 9 bases. Per germline, CDR1 MNHEY and CDR2 SMNVEV (reference sequence). CDR3 size: 16 residues. As DNA, the CDR3 is TGTGCCAGCAGTTTAGCGGGAGGGCCGAAGACCGGGGAGCTGTTTTTT. Protein product: CASSLAGGPKTGELFF.

This clone was seen a few times. The chain uses TRBV6-5 and TRBJ1-1; TRBD1 is a possible D gene (6 bases). The V end lost 2 bases, the J end lost 7 bases, and 17 bases lay between the germline ends. Germline V gene lookup returns CDR1 MNHEY and CDR2 SVGAGI. The CDR3 covers 15 residues. This CDR3 reads CASSYGTGSEGEAFF. CDR3 nucleotides: TGTGCCAGCAGTTACGGTACAGGGTCAGAGGGTGAAGCTTTCTTT.

This clone was counted only a few times. The chain is built from TRBV29-1 and TRBJ2-7; D perhaps matches TRBD2 (5 bases). Trimming cost V 7 bases and J 2 bases, with 15 bases left between them. Per germline, CDR1 SQVTM and CDR2 ANQGSEA. This CDR3 contains 13 residues. In DNA form, the CDR3 reads TGCAGCGCTGGCAGCTTCGGGACCTACGAGCAGTACTTC. Translated, it gives CSAGSFGTYEQYF.

The J gene is TRBJ2-1, the V gene TRBV28; 9 nucleotides line up with TRBD1. Trimming cost V 2 bases and J 0 bases; bases outside gene matches: 5. Germline assignment: CDR1 MDHEN and CDR2 SYDVKM. CDR3 length: 17 residues. The CDR3: CASSLTLGQGSYNEQFF. CDR3 DNA: TGTGCCAGCAGTTTAACCCTGGGACAGGGCTCCTACAATGAGCAGTTCTTC.

This clone appeared a few times. The chain has TRBV2 and TRBJ1-5, with D uncertain. Trimming pared 6 bases from V and 3 bases from J, leaving 9 bases between. From germline, CDR1 is SNHLY and CDR2 FYNNEI. CDR3 length: 13 amino acids. The CDR3 spells CASRNSLNQPQHF. The CDR3 bases are TGTGCCAGCAGAAACAGTCTCAATCAGCCCCAGCATTTT.

J is TRBJ1-1 and V is TRBV30; 9 bases map to TRBD1. The germline V gene has CDR1 GTSNPN and CDR2 SVGIG (reference sequence). V trimming: 2 bases; J trimming: 8 bases; junction bases outside the gene matches: 3. CDR3 size: 12 residues. CDR3 DNA: TGTGCCTGGAGTACAGGGGGCGCGGAAGCTTTCTTT. It yields the protein CAWSTGGAEAFF.

Only a few counts were recorded for this clone. The V gene is TRBV5-6, the J gene TRBJ2-1, with 9 bases fitting TRBD1. Germline V gene lookup returns CDR1 SGHDT and CDR2 YYEEEE. The CDR3 contains 16 residues. V lost 1 base, J lost 4 bases, and 6 bases stayed unmatched. CDR3 in amino acids: CASSLTGTGSYNEQFF. The CDR3 nucleotides read TGTGCCAGCAGCTTGACCGGGACAGGGAGTTACAATGAGCAGTTCTTC.

This clone was observed a handful of times. This chain joins TRBV7-3 and TRBJ2-2; tentative D call: TRBD2 (6 bases). Trimming left V 2 bases short and J 3 bases short, with 13 bases between. CDR3 length: 16 residues. Germline CDR1 SGHTA, CDR2 FQGTGA. The CDR3 DNA follows: TGTGCCAGCAGCTTAGATAGTTGGAGGGACACCGGGGAGCTGTTTTTT. Translation: CASSLDSWRDTGELFF.

The chain employs TRBV5-1 and TRBJ2-2; D is possibly TRBD1 (5 bases). V was clipped by 3 bases and J by 1 base, with 10 bases between them. The length of the CDR3 is 15 residues. Germline V CDR1 and CDR2: SGHRS, YFSETQ. The DNA for the CDR3 is TGCGCCAGCAGCTCCCAGGACATGAACACCGGGGAGCTGTTTTTT. Translated, it gives CASSSQDMNTGELFF.

This clone was detected only a few times. The rearrangement links TRBV5-1 to TRBJ2-1, with 8 bases that match TRBD2. This CDR3 has 16 residues. With V trimmed by 0 bases and J by 4 bases, 6 bases remained unmatched. Germline V lookup: CDR1 SGHRS, CDR2 YFSETQ. The CDR3 sequence is CASSLAVTSVYNEQFF. Written as DNA, the CDR3 is TGCGCCAGCAGCTTGGCCGTGACTAGCGTATACAATGAGCAGTTCTTC.

The chain employs TRBV4-2 and TRBJ2-7; TRBD2 aligns across 7 bases. V lost 7 bases and J lost 0; bases outside the gene matches: 9. CDR3 length: 15 amino acids. Germline V gene sequence: CDR1 LGHNA, CDR2 YNFKEQ. The CDR3 coding sequence is TGTGCCAGCAAACGGGAGGCGTCAAGCTCCTACGAGCAGTACTTC. It is translated as CASKREASSSYEQYF.

In its sample, this clone was seen a few times. The chain carries TRBV11-2 and TRBJ2-7, with 14 bases that match TRBD2. The V and J ends lost 4 bases and 0 bases, in that order; junction bases with no gene match: 8. In germline, CDR1 is SGHAT, CDR2 FQNNGV. There are 18 residues in the CDR3. The CDR3 region has the DNA TGTGCCAGCAGCTCCAAGACTAGCGGGAGGGTGAGCTCCTACGAGCAGTACTTC. Its translation is CASSSKTSGRVSSYEQYF. The whole variable domain, filled in from reference TRBV11-2 and TRBJ2-7, reads EAGVAQSPRYKIIEKRQSVAFWCNPISGHATLYWYQQILGQGPKLLIQFQNNGVVDDSQLPKDRFSAERLKGVDSTLKIQPAKLEDSAVYLCASSSKTSGRVSSYEQYFGPGTRLTVT.